Listed here is a single TCR beta chain. Its specificity is not known. Clones were sequenced by immunoSEQ multiplex PCR, and TCRdb holds only the in-frame ones, with some missing. The sample gives under 80,000 clones, 90% of which show up once; about 1.8% is in the top ten. The sample belongs to a study of OX40 agonist ivuxolimab in advanced cancers. Study background: Of mixed ages from about 20 to 80 and averaging roughly 60 years, the group was approximately 84% male.

Blood was sampled at baseline, cycle 4 day 1, and cycle 7 day 1. Study conclusions and caveats: CD4+ and CD8+ blood T cells expanded clonally by week 6 at 0.1 to 3.0 mg/kg. Researchers did not determine the expanded peripheral T cells' antigen specificity.

This specimen consisted of CD4+ or CD8+ T cells sorted from blood, obtained in a trial of the OX40 agonist ivuxolimab. The clonotype comes from an adult with an advanced solid tumor such as melanoma, head and neck, liver or kidney cancer.

Here the CDR3 DNA reads TGTGCCAGCAGTGCAACTAGCGGGAGGTCTAACACCGGGGAGCTGTTTTTT. Amino acids: CASSATSGRSNTGELFF. The gene calls are TRBV25-1 and TRBJ2-2; TRBD2 matches at 12 bases. V lost 4 bases and J lost 2; bases outside the gene matches: 5. CDR1 is MGHDK and CDR2 is SYGVNS in the germline V gene. The CDR3 sequence is 17 residues long.